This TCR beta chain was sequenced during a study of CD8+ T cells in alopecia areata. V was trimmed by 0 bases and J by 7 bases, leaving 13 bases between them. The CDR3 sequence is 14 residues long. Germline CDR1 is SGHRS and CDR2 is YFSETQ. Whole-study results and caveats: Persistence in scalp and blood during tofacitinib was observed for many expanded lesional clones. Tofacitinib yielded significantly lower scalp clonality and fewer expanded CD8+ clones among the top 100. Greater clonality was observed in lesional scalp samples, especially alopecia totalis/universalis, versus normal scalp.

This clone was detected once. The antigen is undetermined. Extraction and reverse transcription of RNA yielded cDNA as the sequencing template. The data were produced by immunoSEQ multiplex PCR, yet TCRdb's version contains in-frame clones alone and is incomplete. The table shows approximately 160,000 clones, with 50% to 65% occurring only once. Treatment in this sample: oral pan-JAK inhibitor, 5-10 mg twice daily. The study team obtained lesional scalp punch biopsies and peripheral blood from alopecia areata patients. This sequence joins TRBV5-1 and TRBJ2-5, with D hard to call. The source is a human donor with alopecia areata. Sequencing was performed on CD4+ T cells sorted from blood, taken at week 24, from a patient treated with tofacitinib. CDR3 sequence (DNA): TGCGCCAGCAGCTTGGAAGGGCCATTTGGGACCCAGTACTTC. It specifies CASSLEGPFGTQYF.